Below are 15 T cell receptor beta chains sequenced from a single sample in a study of T cell clones after liver transplantation. Clones were read by immunoSEQ multiplex PCR, and TCRdb kept only the in-frame ones, dropping some. The sample includes about 70,000 clones, roughly 80% of them seen just once. Specimen: CD4+ T cells from blood, collected 12 months after liver transplant. All receptors come from a human patient who received a liver transplant. Some T cells may be the graft donor's.

V gene TRBV6-6 combines with J gene TRBJ2-7; 8 bases fit TRBD2. CDR1 is MNHNY and CDR2 is SVGAGI in the germline V gene (reference sequence). CDR3 length: 15 amino acids. V lost 1 base to trimming and J lost 5 bases; unmatched junction nucleotides: 7. CDR3 DNA sequence: TGTGCCAGCAGTTACTTAGGGACTAGAGGTAACGAGCAGTACTTC. Translation: CASSYLGTRGNEQYF.

The chain is built from TRBV5-1 and TRBJ2-7; perhaps TRBD2 as D (5 bases). Trimming shortened V by 2 bases and J by 6 bases, and 9 bases separated the two germline ends. There are 12 residues in the CDR3. CDR1 SGHRS and CDR2 YFSETQ come from the germline V gene. DNA for the CDR3: TGCGCCAGCAGCTTAACTAGGATCGAGCAGTACTTC. As protein: CASSLTRIEQYF.

The chain employs TRBV6-6 and TRBJ2-7, with D tentatively TRBD2 (6 bases). The CDR3 has 16 amino acids. Germline assignment: CDR1 MNHNY and CDR2 SVGAGI (reference sequence). V dropped 2 bases and J dropped 2 bases, with 16 bases sitting between them. The CDR3 bases are TGTGCCAGCAGTTACGGGGGGATGGACGGAACCTACGAGCAGTACTTC. Its protein product is CASSYGGMDGTYEQYF.

The chain links TRBV5-1 to TRBJ2-7, with TRBD2 matching over 11 bases. The CDR3 loop spans 14 amino acids. V trimming: 4 bases; J trimming: 3 bases; junction bases outside the gene matches: 3. Germline loops: CDR1 SGHRS, CDR2 YFSETQ. The CDR3 is CASSPGTSGYEQYF. The CDR3 nucleotides read TGCGCCAGCAGCCCGGGGACTAGCGGCTACGAGCAGTACTTC. Full variable domain (rest looked up from reference TRBV5-1 and TRBJ2-7): KAGVTQTPRYLIKTRGQQVTLSCSPISGHRSVSWYQQTPGQGLQFLFEYFSETQRNKGNFPGRFSGRQFSNSRSEMNVSTLELGDSALYLCASSPGTSGYEQYFGPGTRLTVT.

The chain is built from TRBV7-2 and TRBJ2-2, with 9 bases identical to TRBD1. The V gene end was trimmed by 8 bases and the J gene end by 5 bases; junction bases not matched to a gene: 12. Per germline, CDR1 SGHTA and CDR2 FQGNSA. The CDR3 has 16 residues. The CDR3: CASGSFGTGKTGELFF. The CDR3 bases are TGTGCCAGCGGGTCATTTGGGACAGGGAAGACCGGGGAGCTGTTTTTT.

The V gene is TRBV5-1, the J gene TRBJ2-1; 8 bases line up with TRBD2. The CDR3 runs to 15 residues. V gave up 0 bases and J gave up 6 bases; unmatched junction bases: 5. The germline CDR1 and CDR2 sequences are SGHRS and YFSETQ. The CDR3 sequence: CASSLVLAGLNEQFF. The CDR3 region has the DNA TGCGCCAGCAGCTTGGTGTTAGCGGGACTCAATGAGCAGTTCTTC.

This sequence joins TRBV5-1 and TRBJ2-5, with 7 positions matching TRBD1. This CDR3 spans 13 amino acids. CDR1 and CDR2 (germline): SGHRS, YFSETQ. V gave up 5 bases and J gave up 5 bases; unmatched junction bases: 6. CDR3 protein: CASSTGVAETQYF. In DNA form, the CDR3 reads TGCGCCAGCAGTACAGGGGTAGCGGAGACCCAGTACTTC.

The chain joins TRBV7-8 to TRBJ1-5; D not certain. Germline values: CDR1 SGHVS, CDR2 FQNEAQ. The CDR3 extends over 14 amino acids. V was cut by 5 bases and J by 4 bases, with 12 bases left in between. This chain's CDR3 is CASSPSTLNQPQHF. In DNA form, the CDR3 reads TGTGCCAGCAGCCCCTCAACACTAAATCAGCCCCAGCATTTT.

This clone has just a few counts. J is TRBJ1-3 and V is TRBV9; D unclear. Germline-derived CDR1 and CDR2 are SGDLS and YYNGEE. V lost 5 bases, J lost 4 bases, and 7 bases lay in between. The CDR3 covers 12 residues. CDR3 loop: CASRGSGNTIYF. The CDR3 DNA reads as TGTGCCAGCAGAGGTTCCGGAAACACCATATATTTT. Full variable domain (outside the CDR3, taken from reference TRBV9 and TRBJ1-3): DSGVTQTPKHLITATGQRVTLRCSPRSGDLSVYWYQQSLDQGLQFLIQYYNGEERAKGNILERFSAQQFPDLHSELNLSSLELGDSALYFCASRGSGNTIYFGEGSWLTVV.

This rearrangement joins TRBV6-6 to TRBJ2-7; D unclear. Trimming removed 6 bases at V and 0 bases at J, with 9 bases between. The germline V gene has CDR1 MNHNY and CDR2 SVGAGI (reference sequence). The CDR3 runs to 13 residues. Here the CDR3 reads CASSPPYSYEQYF. As DNA, the CDR3 is TGTGCCAGCAGCCCGCCGTACTCCTACGAGCAGTACTTC.

V gene TRBV7-9 combines with J gene TRBJ1-2, with unresolved D. Germline V gene lookup returns CDR1 SEHNR and CDR2 FQNEAQ (reference sequence). V lost 3 bases and J lost 8, with 10 bases in between. This CDR3 spans 12 amino acids. The CDR3 spells CASSFAGNGYTF. CDR3 DNA: TGTGCCAGCAGCTTCGCGGGGAACGGCTACACCTTC.

The chain is built from TRBV4-1 and TRBJ2-7, with a weak D call TRBD2 (5 bases). V gave up 0 bases and J gave up 2 bases, with 11 bases separating them. CDR3 size: 15 residues. Germline V gene sequence: CDR1 MGHRA, CDR2 YSYEKL. The CDR3 sequence: CASSQEGGLPYEQYF. CDR3 DNA sequence: TGCGCCAGCAGCCAAGAGGGCGGGCTCCCCTACGAGCAGTACTTC.

The chain uses TRBV29-1 and TRBJ1-2, with D unresolved. Germline V gene sequence: CDR1 SQVTM, CDR2 ANQGSEA. V lost 1 base and J lost 5, with 14 bases in between. The CDR3 sequence is 14 residues long. The CDR3 is CSVEGGRKRYGYTF. The CDR3 nucleotides are TGCAGCGTTGAAGGTGGCAGGAAGCGGTATGGCTACACCTTC.

This chain joins TRBV28 and TRBJ1-4; perhaps TRBD1 as D (5 bases). Per germline, CDR1 MDHEN and CDR2 SYDVKM. Trimming removed 8 bases from V and 1 base from J, with 8 bases in between. The CDR3 sequence is 13 residues long. CDR3 region: CASGGGTNEKLFF. The CDR3 region has the DNA TGTGCCAGCGGGGGGGGAACTAATGAAAAACTGTTTTTT.

This clone was counted a few times. The chain links TRBV2 to TRBJ1-1, with 9 bases fitting TRBD1. The trim removed 8 bases at V and 1 base at J, leaving 2 bases unmatched. CDR1 and CDR2 from the germline V gene are SNHLY and FYNNEI. The CDR3 is 13 residues long. CDR3 residues: CASSQGANTEAFF. DNA for the CDR3: TGTGCCAGCTCACAGGGGGCGAACACTGAAGCTTTCTTT. The full variable domain, rest sourced from reference TRBV2 and TRBJ1-1, is EPEVTQTPSHQVTQMGQEVILRCVPISNHLYFYWYRQILGQKVEFLVSFYNNEISEKSEIFDDQFSVERPDGSNFTLKIRSTKLEDSAMYFCASSQGANTEAFFGQGTRLTVV.